Below, 23 T cell receptor beta chains from the same sample are listed, as sequenced in a study of cytomegalovirus exposure and HLA in healthy donors. 60 Vbeta and 13 Jbeta primers were used in PCR. Clones were sequenced by immunoSEQ multiplex PCR, and TCRdb holds only the in-frame ones, with some missing. There are about 120,000 clones in the sample; 77% occur only once, and about 10% lies in the top ten. Sequencing input: PBMCs. These receptors were obtained from a man aged 40-55 years in good health and CMV-seropositive.

This clone was found a few times. The chain employs TRBV5-4 and TRBJ2-1, with TRBD1 as a possible D gene (6 bases). Between the trimmed V and J ends, which lost 5 bases and 8 bases, there was a span of 8 bases. Germline CDR1 is SGHNT and CDR2 is YYREEE (reference sequence). CDR3 length: 11 amino acids. The CDR3 reads CASSQGYEQFF. The CDR3 DNA is TGTGCCAGCAGTCAGGGGTATGAGCAGTTCTTC. The variable domain in full, with the rest retrieved from reference TRBV5-4 and TRBJ2-1, is ETGVTQSPTHLIKTRGQQVTLRCSSQSGHNTVSWYQQALGQGPQFIFQYYREEENGRGNFPPRFSGLQFPNYSSELNVNALELDDSALYLCASSQGYEQFFGPGTRLTVL.

V and J are TRBV5-6 and TRBJ1-6, with TRBD1 matching over 7 bases. The CDR3 consists of 15 residues. The V gene end was trimmed by 6 bases and the J gene end by 5 bases; junction bases not matched to a gene: 8. Germline CDR1 and CDR2: SGHDT and YYEEEE. This CDR3 is CASTPTGTDNSPLHF. The CDR3 nucleotides are TGTGCCAGCACCCCTACCGGGACAGATAATTCACCCCTCCACTTT.

This clone was observed once. The rearrangement links TRBV29-1 to TRBJ2-7, with 11 positions matching TRBD2. Germline CDR1 is SQVTM and CDR2 is ANQGSEA. This CDR3 is 15 amino acids long. V lost 2 bases to trimming and J lost 2 bases; unmatched junction nucleotides: 5. The CDR3 DNA follows: TGCAGCGTTGAACTAGCGGGGGGCATACCCTACGAGCAGTACTTC. Its protein product is CSVELAGGIPYEQYF.

V and J are TRBV18 and TRBJ1-1; no reliable D call. Trimming left V 3 bases short and J 3 bases short, with 8 bases between. Germline CDR1 KGHSH, CDR2 LQKENI. This CDR3 region has 13 residues. The CDR3 protein is CASSPEDYTEAFF. CDR3 nucleotide sequence: TGTGCCAGCTCACCGGAGGACTACACTGAAGCTTTCTTT.

The CDR3 here is CASRPAGQHFKQYF. The CDR3 DNA follows: TGTGCCAGCAGACCAGCAGGACAGCATTTCAAGCAGTACTTC. The chain carries TRBV7-8 and TRBJ2-7, with TRBD1 as a possible D gene (6 bases). V was pared by 6 bases and J by 8 bases, with 20 bases between. The CDR3 extends over 14 amino acids. Germline V gene sequence: CDR1 SGHVS, CDR2 FQNEAQ.

This clone was counted a few times. The V and J genes are TRBV5-1 and TRBJ2-2; D is perhaps TRBD1 (5 bases). The CDR3 has 12 residues. From germline, CDR1 is SGHRS and CDR2 YFSETQ. V lost 7 bases, J lost 4 bases, and 8 bases lay in between. The CDR3 nucleotides read TGCGCCAGCCGACAGTTCACCGGGGAGCTGTTTTTT. Protein: CASRQFTGELFF.

Turning to this clone: Mismatch with germline at one junction end may stem from a read error. The chain recombines TRBV7-9 with TRBJ2-7, with 7 bases fitting TRBD2. This CDR3 is built from 14 residues. The germline V gene has CDR1 SEHNR and CDR2 FQNEAQ (reference sequence). CDR3 DNA sequence: TGTTCCAGCAGCTTCGGGACTAAGCCATATGAGCAGTACTTC. Its translation is CSSSFGTKPYEQYF. The full variable domain, completed using reference TRBV7-9 and TRBJ2-7, is DTGVSQNPRHKITKRGQNVTFRCDPISEHNRLYWYRQTLGQGPEFLTYFQNEAQLEKSRLLSDRFSAERPKGSFSTLEIQRTEQGDSAMYLCSSSFGTKPYEQYFGPGTRLTVT.

This chain uses TRBV4-2 with TRBJ2-5, with 8 bases identical to TRBD1. The J call could be wrong; TRBJ2-7 is a better fit for the DNA end. The CDR3 contains 14 residues. Germline V gene data show CDR1 as LGHNA and CDR2 as YNFKEQ. DNA for the CDR3: TGTGCCAGCAGCCAAAGCCGGACAGGGAGCGAGCAGTACTTC. This encodes CASSQSRTGSEQYF.

DNA for the CDR3: TGTGCCAGCATAGAGTCGACTAGCGGCCAAGAGACCCAGTACTTC. Translating gives CASIESTSGQETQYF. V and J are TRBV7-6 and TRBJ2-5; 9 nucleotides line up with TRBD2. This CDR3 is built from 15 residues. The germline CDR1 and CDR2 sequences are SGHVS and FNYEAQ. V lost 7 bases to trimming and J lost 1 base; unmatched junction nucleotides: 7.

The chain links TRBV6-6 to TRBJ1-1; D gene ambiguous. Germline CDR1 and CDR2: MNHNY and SVGAGI (reference sequence). CDR3 length: 14 amino acids. Between the trimmed V and J ends, which lost 2 bases and 7 bases, there was a span of 14 bases. For the CDR3, the DNA is TGTGCCAGCAGTTACCCGCAGTACGGGGATGAAGCTTTCTTT. Translated, it gives CASSYPQYGDEAFF.

CDR3 DNA sequence: TGTGCCAGCAGCTTAGAGACAGGGGTGGGTGAAAAACTGTTTTTT. Amino acids: CASSLETGVGEKLFF. The V gene is TRBV7-2, the J gene TRBJ1-4; 8 nucleotides align to TRBD1. V dropped 1 base and J dropped 7; count of bases not matched to a gene: 5. The CDR3 is 15 residues long. Germline V gene sequence: CDR1 SGHTA, CDR2 FQGNSA. Supplemented by reference TRBV7-2 and TRBJ1-4, the full variable domain reads GAGVSQSPSNKVTEKGKDVELRCDPISGHTALYWYRQSLGQGLEFLIYFQGNSAPDKSGLPSDRFSAERTGGSVSTLTIQRTQQEDSAVYLCASSLETGVGEKLFFGSGTQLSVL.

V gene TRBV9 combines with J gene TRBJ2-7, with 10 positions matching TRBD1. The J segment lost 6 bases and the V segment lost 4 bases, leaving 10 bases of the junction unmatched. CDR3 length: 15 residues. Germline V gene data show CDR1 as SGDLS and CDR2 as YYNGEE. CDR3 sequence: CASSPFPGQGSEQYF. The DNA for the CDR3 is TGTGCCAGCAGCCCCTTCCCGGGACAGGGGAGCGAGCAGTACTTC.

The table lists this clone with a count of one. The chain couples TRBV27 to TRBJ1-1; D may be TRBD1 (6 bases). Trimming stripped 2 bases from V and 3 bases from J, with 16 bases between. The germline V gene has CDR1 MNHEY and CDR2 SMNVEV (reference sequence). The CDR3 contains 16 residues. In nucleotides, the CDR3 is TGTGCCAGCAGTTTAGTCCTGACAGGAGGCCACACTGAAGCTTTCTTT. It codes for CASSLVLTGGHTEAFF.

The CDR3 loop is CASSIPPSGTGELFF. CDR3 DNA: TGTGCCAGTAGTATACCCCCGTCGGGCACCGGGGAGCTGTTTTTT. V and J are TRBV19 and TRBJ2-2; no clear D. This CDR3 is 15 amino acids long. Germline-derived CDR1 and CDR2 are LNHDA and SQIVND (reference sequence). Trimming took 2 bases from V and 4 from J, leaving 11 bases between them.

The gene calls are TRBV28 and TRBJ1-5, with 7 positions matching TRBD1. Unmatched junction bases numbered 12, after V lost 4 bases and J lost 6 bases. The CDR3 loop spans 16 amino acids. Germline values: CDR1 MDHEN, CDR2 SYDVKM. Written as DNA, the CDR3 is TGTGCCAGCAGTTCCGGACAGGCAGGGGCGGGTCAGCCCCAGCATTTT. This translates into CASSSGQAGAGQPQHF.

The chain couples TRBV18 to TRBJ2-3, with TRBD2 as a possible D gene (6 bases). This CDR3 region has 19 residues. V lost 3 bases and J 0 bases, leaving 22 bases between the germline ends. The V gene's germline CDR1 is KGHSH and CDR2 LQKENI. DNA of the CDR3: TGTGCCAGCTCACCCCTACCCCGCCCCCCCGCGGGGAGCACAGATACGCAGTATTTT. This codes for CASSPLPRPPAGSTDTQYF.

The chain employs TRBV2 and TRBJ1-2; D is undetermined. This CDR3 has 15 residues. Per germline, CDR1 SNHLY and CDR2 FYNNEI. Deletions cut 3 bases from V and 8 bases from J, with 19 bases between. The CDR3 nucleotides are TGTGCCAGCAGTGACATGAGGATGTCGAATAGGGGCTACACCTTC. It codes for CASSDMRMSNRGYTF.

The V gene is TRBV7-9, the J gene TRBJ2-7, with 7 bases aligning to TRBD1. The CDR3 covers 15 residues. V dropped 5 bases and J dropped 2; count of bases not matched to a gene: 9. CDR1 is SEHNR, CDR2 FQNEAQ, per germline (reference sequence). CDR3 sequence: CASSRRQGRPYEQYF. CDR3 bases: TGTGCCAGCAGCCGACGACAGGGCCGCCCCTACGAGCAGTACTTC.

This sequence joins TRBV7-3 and TRBJ2-7; 7 bases fit TRBD1. V was clipped by 4 bases and J by 6 bases; unmatched bases: 6. The CDR3 consists of 13 residues. Per the germline V gene, CDR1 is SGHTA and CDR2 is FQGTGA. CDR3 region: CASSSAPGGEQYF. CDR3 sequence (DNA): TGTGCCAGCAGCTCCGCCCCAGGGGGCGAGCAGTACTTC.

This sequence joins TRBV30 and TRBJ2-3; D gene uncertain. CDR3 length: 14 amino acids. V was cut by 2 bases and J by 2 bases, with 11 bases left in between. Germline CDR1 GTSNPN, CDR2 SVGIG (reference sequence). The CDR3 loop reads CAWSLKKPTDTQYF. DNA of the CDR3: TGTGCCTGGAGTTTAAAGAAGCCCACAGATACGCAGTATTTT. The full variable domain, completed using reference TRBV30 and TRBJ2-3, is SQTIHQWPATLVQPVGSPLSLECTVEGTSNPNLYWYRQAAGRGLQLLFYSVGIGQISSEVPQNLSASRPQDRQFILSSKKLLLSDSGFYLCAWSLKKPTDTQYFGPGTRLTVL.

The CDR3 is CASSHQDRALSPLHF. CDR3 sequence (DNA): TGTGCCAGCTCACACCAGGACAGGGCACTGTCACCCCTCCACTTT. This chain uses TRBV18 with TRBJ1-6, with TRBD1 identical over 8 bases. The CDR3 length is 15 residues. V shed 4 bases, J shed 10 bases, and the junction held 9 bases outside the gene matches. From germline, CDR1 is KGHSH and CDR2 LQKENI.

The V gene is TRBV5-5, the J gene TRBJ1-4, with 7 bases matching TRBD1. V lost 3 bases to trimming and J lost 4 bases; unmatched junction nucleotides: 6. The CDR3 runs 15 residues. Germline-derived CDR1 and CDR2 are SGHKS and YYEKEE (reference sequence). The CDR3, as DNA: TGTGCCAGCAGCTATTTGAGGGGGCTTAATGAAAAACTGTTTTTT. As protein: CASSYLRGLNEKLFF. The variable domain in full, completed from reference TRBV5-5 and TRBJ1-4, reads DAGVTQSPTHLIKTRGQQVTLRCSPISGHKSVSWYQQVLGQGPQFIFQYYEKEERGRGNFPDRFSARQFPNYSSELNVNALLLGDSALYLCASSYLRGLNEKLFFGSGTQLSVL.

This chain's CDR3 is CATSRETGARGETQYF. In DNA, the CDR3 is TGTGCCACCAGCAGAGAGACAGGCGCCCGTGGAGAGACCCAGTACTTC. J is TRBJ2-5 and V is TRBV15; maybe TRBD1 (6 bases). CDR1 LNHNV and CDR2 YYDKDF come from the germline V gene (reference sequence). This CDR3 spans 16 amino acids. V gave up 0 bases and J gave up 4 bases, with 15 bases separating them.